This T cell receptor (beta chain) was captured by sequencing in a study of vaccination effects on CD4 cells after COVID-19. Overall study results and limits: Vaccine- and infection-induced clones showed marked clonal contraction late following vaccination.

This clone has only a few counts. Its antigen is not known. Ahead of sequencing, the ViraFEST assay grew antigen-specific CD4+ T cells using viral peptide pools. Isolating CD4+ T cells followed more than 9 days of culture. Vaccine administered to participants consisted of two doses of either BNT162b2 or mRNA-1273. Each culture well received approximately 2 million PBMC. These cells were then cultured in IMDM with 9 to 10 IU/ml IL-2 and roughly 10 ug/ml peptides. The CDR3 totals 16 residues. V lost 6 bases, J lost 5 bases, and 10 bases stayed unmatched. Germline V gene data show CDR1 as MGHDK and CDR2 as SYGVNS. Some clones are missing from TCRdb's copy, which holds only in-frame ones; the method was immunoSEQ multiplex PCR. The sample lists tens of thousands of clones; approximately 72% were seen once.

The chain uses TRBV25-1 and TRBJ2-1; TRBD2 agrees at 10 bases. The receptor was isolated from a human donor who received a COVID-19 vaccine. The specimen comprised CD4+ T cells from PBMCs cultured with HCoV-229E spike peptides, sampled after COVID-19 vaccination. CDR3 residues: CASSPRLAGADNEQFF. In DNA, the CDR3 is TGTGCCAGCAGCCCAAGGCTAGCGGGAGCGGACAATGAGCAGTTCTTC.